These 11 T cell receptor beta chains came from one sample sequenced in a study of cytotoxic CD8 clonotypes in ibrutinib-treated CLL. The method was immunoSEQ multiplex PCR; TCRdb's version includes in-frame clones alone and lacks a portion of them. The data contain 100,000 to 150,000 clones, 80% to 90% of them singletons. Specimen: PBMCs, collected after 24 months of ibrutinib treatment. These receptors all come from a human donor with chronic lymphocytic leukemia.

The V and J genes are TRBV27 and TRBJ2-1; no definite D call. Trimming took off 5 bases at V and 0 bases at J, with 8 bases between the two ends. This CDR3 comprises 14 residues. The germline V gene encodes CDR1 MNHEY and CDR2 SMNVEV (reference sequence). The CDR3, as DNA: TGTGCCAGCAGTCGCGGTAGCTCCTACAATGAGCAGTTCTTC. Its protein is CASSRGSSYNEQFF.

The gene calls are TRBV19 and TRBJ2-7; 7 positions agree with TRBD2. V lost 5 bases, J lost 0 bases, and 4 bases stayed unmatched. The CDR3 is 14 residues long. Looked up from germline, CDR1 is LNHDA and CDR2 is SQIVND (reference sequence). Written as DNA, the CDR3 is TGTGCCAGTAGTCCCAGGACTAGCTCCTACGAGCAGTACTTC. Translated, it gives CASSPRTSSYEQYF.

The chain uses TRBV27 and TRBJ1-5; D not certain. Germline loops: CDR1 MNHEY, CDR2 SMNVEV (reference sequence). The length of the CDR3 is 16 residues. The V and J ends lost 4 bases and 2 bases respectively, with 15 bases between them. For the CDR3, the DNA is TGTGCCAGCAGTTACCGCTCGGGGATCGGCAATCAGCCCCAGCATTTT. It yields the protein CASSYRSGIGNQPQHF.

This clone was picked up one time. The rearrangement links TRBV7-2 to TRBJ2-3; TRBD2 matches at 12 bases. Germline V gives CDR1 SGHTA, CDR2 FQGNSA. The CDR3 contains 16 residues. After removal of 5 bases from V and 4 bases from J, the junction contained 7 bases not matched to a gene. The CDR3 protein is CASSPGLAGGSDTQYF. CDR3 DNA: TGTGCCAGCAGCCCGGGGCTAGCGGGAGGGTCAGATACGCAGTATTTT.

This chain links TRBV7-2 with TRBJ2-6; 8 bases map to TRBD1. V lost 10 bases, J lost 0 bases, and 2 bases stayed unmatched. From germline, CDR1 is SGHTA and CDR2 FQGNSA. The CDR3 is 14 residues long. DNA of the CDR3: TGTGCCAAAGACAGGGGCTCTGGGGCCAACGTCCTGACTTTC. Protein: CAKDRGSGANVLTF.

The count of this clone is one. This chain joins TRBV5-1 and TRBJ1-2; D gene ambiguous. The CDR3 has 14 residues. V dropped 0 bases and J dropped 1 base, with 7 bases sitting between them. CDR1 is SGHRS, CDR2 YFSETQ, per germline. CDR3 DNA sequence: TGCGCCAGCAGCTTGGTCGTGGGTAACTATGGCTACACCTTC. Translated: CASSLVVGNYGYTF.

This clone was observed once. The J gene is TRBJ2-3, the V gene TRBV5-1, with D unresolved. The V gene's germline CDR1 is SGHRS and CDR2 YFSETQ. The CDR3 spans 14 residues. Trimming left V 0 bases short and J 2 bases short, with 7 bases between. CDR3 sequence reads: CASSLGEPTDTQYF. In nucleotides, the CDR3 is TGCGCCAGCAGCTTGGGGGAACCCACAGATACGCAGTATTTT. Looking up the rest from reference TRBV5-1 and TRBJ2-3 gives the full variable domain: KAGVTQTPRYLIKTRGQQVTLSCSPISGHRSVSWYQQTPGQGLQFLFEYFSETQRNKGNFPGRFSGRQFSNSRSEMNVSTLELGDSALYLCASSLGEPTDTQYFGPGTRLTVL.

The chain joins TRBV5-1 to TRBJ1-5; no clear D gene. Trimming took 0 bases from V and 6 from J, leaving 7 bases between them. The germline V gene encodes CDR1 SGHRS and CDR2 YFSETQ. The CDR3 runs to 13 residues. CDR3 bases: TGCGCCAGCAGCTTGGGTGTTGGTCAGCCCCAGCATTTT. It encodes CASSLGVGQPQHF. The entire variable domain, with the rest obtained from reference TRBV5-1 and TRBJ1-5, is as follows: KAGVTQTPRYLIKTRGQQVTLSCSPISGHRSVSWYQQTPGQGLQFLFEYFSETQRNKGNFPGRFSGRQFSNSRSEMNVSTLELGDSALYLCASSLGVGQPQHFGDGTRLSIL.

This clone was counted many times. The chain couples TRBV6-1 to TRBJ1-3; D not resolved. With 6 bases removed from V and 0 bases from J, the gap between germline ends came to 12 bases. The CDR3 has 15 amino acids. Germline V CDR1 and CDR2: MNHNS, SASEGT. The CDR3 DNA reads as TGTGCCAGCAGCGCCGGGTCGAGCTCTGGAAACACCATATATTTT. Translation: CASSAGSSSGNTIYF.

The CDR3 DNA follows: TGCGCCAGCAGCCAGGGACAGGGACTGGGCGAGCAGTACTTC. This gives the protein CASSQGQGLGEQYF. The chain couples TRBV5-1 to TRBJ2-7; 9 positions match TRBD1. Germline loops: CDR1 SGHRS, CDR2 YFSETQ. Trimming took 4 bases from V and 6 from J; bases not matched to a gene: 8. The CDR3 runs 14 residues. Combining the CDR3 with reference TRBV5-1 and TRBJ2-7 gives the whole variable domain KAGVTQTPRYLIKTRGQQVTLSCSPISGHRSVSWYQQTPGQGLQFLFEYFSETQRNKGNFPGRFSGRQFSNSRSEMNVSTLELGDSALYLCASSQGQGLGEQYFGPGTRLTVT.

The genes are TRBV6-1 and TRBJ1-2, with TRBD1 identical over 10 bases. There are 13 residues in the CDR3. Germline lookup yields CDR1 MNHNS and CDR2 SASEGT. With V trimmed by 6 bases and J by 6 bases, 4 bases remained unmatched. CDR3 residues: CASSDRGLDGYTF. The CDR3 DNA follows: TGTGCCAGCAGCGACAGGGGGCTGGATGGCTACACCTTC.